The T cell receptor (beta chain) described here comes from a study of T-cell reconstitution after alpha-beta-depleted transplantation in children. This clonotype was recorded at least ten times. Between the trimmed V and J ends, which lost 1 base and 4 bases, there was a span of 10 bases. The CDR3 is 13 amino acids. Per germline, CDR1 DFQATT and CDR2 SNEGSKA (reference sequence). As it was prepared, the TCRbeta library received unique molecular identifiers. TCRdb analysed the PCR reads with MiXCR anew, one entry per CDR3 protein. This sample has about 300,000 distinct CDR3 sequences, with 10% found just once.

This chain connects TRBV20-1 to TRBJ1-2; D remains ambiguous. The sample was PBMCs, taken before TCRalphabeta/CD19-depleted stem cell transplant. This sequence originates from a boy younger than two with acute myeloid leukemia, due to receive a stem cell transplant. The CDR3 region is CSARAAGSYGYTF. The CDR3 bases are TGCAGTGCTAGAGCTGCGGGAAGCTATGGCTACACCTTC.